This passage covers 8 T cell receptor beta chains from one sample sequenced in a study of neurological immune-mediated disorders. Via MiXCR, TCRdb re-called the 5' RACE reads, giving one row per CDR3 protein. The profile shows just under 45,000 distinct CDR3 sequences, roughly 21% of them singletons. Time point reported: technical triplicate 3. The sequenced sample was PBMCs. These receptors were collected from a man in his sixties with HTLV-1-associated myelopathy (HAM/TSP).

In nucleotides, the CDR3 is TGTGCCAGCAGCCCTTACCTTACGGCTGAGCAGTTCTTC. Its protein product is CASSPYLTAEQFF. The chain uses TRBV7-9 and TRBJ2-1; D call uncertain. This CDR3 comprises 13 residues. Germline CDR1 is SEHNR and CDR2 is FQNEAQ (reference sequence). Deletions cut 5 bases from V and 9 bases from J, with 14 bases between.

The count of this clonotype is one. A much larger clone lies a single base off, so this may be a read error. The CDR3 sequence: CASRTDGSSTDTQYF. The CDR3 DNA reads as TGTGCCAGCAGGACGGACGGATCGAGCACAGATACGCAGTATTTT. The chain employs TRBV12-3 or TRBV12-4 and TRBJ2-3; no reliable D call. The CDR3 is 15 residues long. V lost 6 bases and J lost 0, with 13 bases in between.

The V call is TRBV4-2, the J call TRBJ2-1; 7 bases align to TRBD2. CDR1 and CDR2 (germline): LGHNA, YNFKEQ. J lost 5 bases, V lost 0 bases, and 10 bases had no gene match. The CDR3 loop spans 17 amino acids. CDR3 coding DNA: TGTGCCAGCAGCCAAGATAGGACTAGTATGGGGAACAATGAGCAGTTCTTC. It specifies CASSQDRTSMGNNEQFF.

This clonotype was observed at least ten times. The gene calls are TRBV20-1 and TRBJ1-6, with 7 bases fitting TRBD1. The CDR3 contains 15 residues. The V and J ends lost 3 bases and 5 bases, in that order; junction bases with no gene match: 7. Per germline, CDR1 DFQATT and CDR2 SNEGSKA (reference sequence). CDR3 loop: CSARPPGQDNSPLHF. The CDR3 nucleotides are TGCAGTGCTAGGCCTCCTGGACAGGATAATTCACCCCTCCACTTT.

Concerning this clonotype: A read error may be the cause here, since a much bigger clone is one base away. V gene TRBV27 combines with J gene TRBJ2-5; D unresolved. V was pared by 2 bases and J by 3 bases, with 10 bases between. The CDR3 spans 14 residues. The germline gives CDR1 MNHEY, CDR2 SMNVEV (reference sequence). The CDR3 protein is CASSLSGWEETQYF. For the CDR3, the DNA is TGTGCCAGCAGTTTAAGTGGCTGGGAAGAGACCCAGTACTTC.

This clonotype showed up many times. The CDR3 DNA reads TGCAGTGCTCCGGAGGGGAGCGACCACGAGCAGTACTTC. It is translated as CSAPEGSDHEQYF. This chain uses TRBV20-1 with TRBJ2-7; a possible D gene is TRBD2 (6 bases). There are 13 residues in the CDR3. The germline V and J ends were trimmed by 5 bases and 5 bases, with 16 bases remaining between them. Germline CDR1 and CDR2: DFQATT and SNEGSKA (reference sequence).

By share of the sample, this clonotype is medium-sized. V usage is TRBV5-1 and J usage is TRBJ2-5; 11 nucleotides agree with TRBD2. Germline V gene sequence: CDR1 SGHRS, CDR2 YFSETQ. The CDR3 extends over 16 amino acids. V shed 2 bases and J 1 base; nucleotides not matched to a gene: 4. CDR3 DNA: TGCGCCAGCAGCTTCGGGACTAGCGGACCCCAAGAGACCCAGTACTTC. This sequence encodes CASSFGTSGPQETQYF.

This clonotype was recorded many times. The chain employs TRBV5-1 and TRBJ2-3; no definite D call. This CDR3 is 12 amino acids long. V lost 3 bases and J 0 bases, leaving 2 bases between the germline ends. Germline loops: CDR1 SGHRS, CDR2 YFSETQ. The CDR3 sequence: CASSSSTDTQYF. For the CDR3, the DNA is TGCGCCAGCAGCTCCAGCACAGATACGCAGTATTTT.